This T cell receptor beta chain was captured by sequencing in a study of cytomegalovirus exposure and HLA in healthy donors. As for the study in general: Some 80 million unique TCRs from HLA-typed donors were held in an early data release. Study-wide results and caveats: It was reported that TCR beta sequences correctly inferred the HLA-A and HLA-B alleles for most subjects. A later analysis found TCR association rates differed by HLA locus, highest for DRB1 and lowest for HLA-C. CMV serostatus alone was available as immune exposure information.

Trimming removed 5 bases from V and 12 bases from J, with 15 bases in between. CDR1 MDHEN and CDR2 SYDVKM come from the germline V gene. CDR3 size: 12 residues. Points on this clone: Its antigen is still unknown.

PCR amplification relied on 60 Vbeta primers (plus 13 Jbeta primers). The assay was immunoSEQ multiplex PCR, and TCRdb's table has in-frame clones only and misses some. This table has roughly 150,000 clones, more than 70% appearing once. This sequence joins TRBV28 and TRBJ2-3, with D possibly TRBD1 on 6 matching bases. The specimen sequenced was PBMCs. This TCR was sampled from a man younger than 35 in good health and CMV-seropositive. The CDR3 here is CASSPSRDIQYF. The CDR3 nucleotides are TGTGCCAGCAGTCCTAGCCGGGACATACAGTATTTT.